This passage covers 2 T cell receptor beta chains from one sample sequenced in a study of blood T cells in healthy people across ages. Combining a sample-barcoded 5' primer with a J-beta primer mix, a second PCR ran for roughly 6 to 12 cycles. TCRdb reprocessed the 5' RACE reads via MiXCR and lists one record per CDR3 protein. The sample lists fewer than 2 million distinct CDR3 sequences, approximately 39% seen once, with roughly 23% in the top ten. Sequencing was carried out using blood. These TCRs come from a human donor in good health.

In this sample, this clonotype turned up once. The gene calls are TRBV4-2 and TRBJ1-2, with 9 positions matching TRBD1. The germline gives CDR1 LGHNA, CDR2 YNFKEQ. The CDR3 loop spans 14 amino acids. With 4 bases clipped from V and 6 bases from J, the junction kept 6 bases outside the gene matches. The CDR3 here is CASSLGTGSDGYTF. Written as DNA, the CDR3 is TGTGCCAGCAGCCTAGGGACAGGGTCGGATGGCTACACCTTC.

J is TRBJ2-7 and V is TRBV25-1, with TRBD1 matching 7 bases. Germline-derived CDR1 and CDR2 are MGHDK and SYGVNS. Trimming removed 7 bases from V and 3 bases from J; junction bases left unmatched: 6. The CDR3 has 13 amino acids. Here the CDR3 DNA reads TGTGCCAGCACTAGACAGGGAATCTACGAGCAGTACTTC. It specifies CASTRQGIYEQYF.